This T cell receptor beta chain stems from a study of technical replicates of blood from several donors. Produced via immunoSEQ multiplex PCR; TCRdb's table is partial and in-frame only. The sample shows more than 90,000 clones, around 95% of them seen only once. Germline V gene data show CDR1 as SGHRS and CDR2 as YFSETQ. This CDR3 is built from 16 residues. V was shortened by 4 bases and J by 0 bases, with 16 bases between the two germline ends. The V and J genes are TRBV5-1 and TRBJ1-1; perhaps TRBD1 as D (5 bases). The source is a human donor in good health. Sequences were obtained from T cells isolated from PBMCs. The CDR3 DNA reads TGCGCCAGCAGCCACCGTTCGGGGGATTTGAACACTGAAGCTTTCTTT. It yields the protein CASSHRSGDLNTEAFF.